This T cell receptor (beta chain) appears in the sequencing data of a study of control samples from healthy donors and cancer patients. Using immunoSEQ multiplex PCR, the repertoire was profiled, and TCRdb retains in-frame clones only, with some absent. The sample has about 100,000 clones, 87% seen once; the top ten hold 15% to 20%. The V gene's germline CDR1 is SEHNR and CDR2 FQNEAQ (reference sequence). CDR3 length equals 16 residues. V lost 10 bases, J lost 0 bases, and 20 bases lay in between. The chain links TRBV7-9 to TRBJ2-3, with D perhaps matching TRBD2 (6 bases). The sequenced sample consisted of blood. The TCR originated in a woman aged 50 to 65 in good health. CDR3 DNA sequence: TGTGCCACCGCCGGGGGTCGGGGTGCTAGCACAGATACGCAGTATTTT. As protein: CATAGGRGASTDTQYF.